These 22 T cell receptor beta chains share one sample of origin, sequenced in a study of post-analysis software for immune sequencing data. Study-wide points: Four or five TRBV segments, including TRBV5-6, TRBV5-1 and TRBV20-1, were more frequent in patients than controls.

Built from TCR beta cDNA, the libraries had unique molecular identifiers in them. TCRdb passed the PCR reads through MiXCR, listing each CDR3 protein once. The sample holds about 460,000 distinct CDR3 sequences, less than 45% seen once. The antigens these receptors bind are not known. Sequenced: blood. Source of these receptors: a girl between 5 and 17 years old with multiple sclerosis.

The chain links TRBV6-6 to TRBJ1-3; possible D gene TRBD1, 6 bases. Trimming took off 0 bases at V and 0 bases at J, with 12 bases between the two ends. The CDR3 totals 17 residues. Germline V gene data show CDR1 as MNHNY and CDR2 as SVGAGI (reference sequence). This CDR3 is CASSYSGGGTSGNTIYF. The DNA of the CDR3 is TGTGCCAGCAGTTACTCAGGGGGGGGCACCTCTGGAAACACCATATATTTT.

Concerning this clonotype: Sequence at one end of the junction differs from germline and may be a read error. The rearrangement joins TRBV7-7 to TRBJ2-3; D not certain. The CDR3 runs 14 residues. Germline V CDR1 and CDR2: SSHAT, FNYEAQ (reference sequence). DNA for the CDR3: TGTGCTAGCAGCTGGCGTCCCGGGCCAGATACGCAGTATTTT. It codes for CASSWRPGPDTQYF.

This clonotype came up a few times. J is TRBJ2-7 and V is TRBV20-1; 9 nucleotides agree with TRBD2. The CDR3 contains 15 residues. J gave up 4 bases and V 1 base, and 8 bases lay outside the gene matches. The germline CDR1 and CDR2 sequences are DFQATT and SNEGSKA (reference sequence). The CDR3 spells CSARGDLAGRYEQYF. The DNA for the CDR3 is TGCAGTGCTAGAGGAGATCTAGCGGGAAGGTACGAGCAGTACTTC.

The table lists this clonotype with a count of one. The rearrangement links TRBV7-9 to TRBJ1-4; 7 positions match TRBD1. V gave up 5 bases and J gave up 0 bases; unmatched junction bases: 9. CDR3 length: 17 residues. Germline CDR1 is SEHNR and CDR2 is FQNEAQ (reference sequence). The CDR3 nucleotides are TGTGCCAGCAGCCACCGGGACAGCGCTACAACTAATGAAAAACTGTTTTTT. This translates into CASSHRDSATTNEKLFF.

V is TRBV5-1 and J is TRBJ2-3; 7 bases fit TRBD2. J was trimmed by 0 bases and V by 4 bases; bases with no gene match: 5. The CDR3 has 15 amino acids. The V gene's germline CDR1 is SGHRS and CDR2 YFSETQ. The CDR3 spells CASSPSGKSTDTQYF. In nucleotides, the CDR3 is TGCGCCAGCAGCCCCAGCGGGAAAAGCACAGATACGCAGTATTTT.

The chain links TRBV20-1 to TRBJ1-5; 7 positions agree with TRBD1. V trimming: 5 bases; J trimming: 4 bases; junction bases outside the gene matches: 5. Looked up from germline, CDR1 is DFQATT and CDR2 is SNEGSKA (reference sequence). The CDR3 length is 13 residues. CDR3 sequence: CSALGQINQPQHF. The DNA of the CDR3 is TGCAGTGCTCTGGGACAGATAAATCAGCCCCAGCATTTT.

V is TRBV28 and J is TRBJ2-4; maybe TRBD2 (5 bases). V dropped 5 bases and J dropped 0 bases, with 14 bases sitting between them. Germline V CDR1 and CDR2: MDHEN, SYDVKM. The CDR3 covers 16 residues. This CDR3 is CASSPGRGLAKNIQYF. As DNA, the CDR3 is TGTGCCAGCAGTCCCGGACGAGGGTTAGCCAAAAACATTCAGTACTTC.

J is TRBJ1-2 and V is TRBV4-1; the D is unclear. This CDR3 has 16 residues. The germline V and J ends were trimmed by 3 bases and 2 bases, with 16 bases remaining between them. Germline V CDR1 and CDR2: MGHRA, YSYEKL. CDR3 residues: CASSQERDLRNYGYTF. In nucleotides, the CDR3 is TGCGCCAGCAGCCAGGAACGAGACTTACGGAACTATGGCTACACCTTC.

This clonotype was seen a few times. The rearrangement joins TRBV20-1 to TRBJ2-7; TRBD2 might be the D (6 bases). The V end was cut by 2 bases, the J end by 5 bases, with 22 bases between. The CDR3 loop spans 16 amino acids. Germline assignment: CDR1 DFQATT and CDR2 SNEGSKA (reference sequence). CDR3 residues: CSARPPTQRVEDEQYF. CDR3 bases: TGCAGTGCTAGACCACCCACGCAGCGGGTAGAAGACGAGCAGTACTTC.

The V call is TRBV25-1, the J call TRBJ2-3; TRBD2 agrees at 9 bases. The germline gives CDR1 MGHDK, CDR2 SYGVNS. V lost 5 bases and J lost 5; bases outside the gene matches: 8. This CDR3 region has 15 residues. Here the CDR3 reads CASSRGSGSRDTQYF. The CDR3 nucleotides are TGTGCCAGCAGTCGGGGTAGCGGGAGTAGAGATACGCAGTATTTT.

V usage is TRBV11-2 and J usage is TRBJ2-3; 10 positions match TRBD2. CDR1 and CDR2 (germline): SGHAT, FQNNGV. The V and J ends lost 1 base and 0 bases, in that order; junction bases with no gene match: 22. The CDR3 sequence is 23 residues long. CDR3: CASSLGTGLPRAGGPPSTDTQYF. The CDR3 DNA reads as TGTGCCAGCAGCTTAGGGACAGGCCTCCCTAGAGCGGGAGGGCCCCCTAGCACAGATACGCAGTATTTT.

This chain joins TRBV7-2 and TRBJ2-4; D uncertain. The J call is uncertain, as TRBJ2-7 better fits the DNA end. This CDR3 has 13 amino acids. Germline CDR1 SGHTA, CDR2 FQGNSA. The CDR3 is CASKSPAWGEQYF. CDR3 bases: TGTGCCAGCAAAAGCCCGGCGTGGGGCGAGCAGTACTTC.

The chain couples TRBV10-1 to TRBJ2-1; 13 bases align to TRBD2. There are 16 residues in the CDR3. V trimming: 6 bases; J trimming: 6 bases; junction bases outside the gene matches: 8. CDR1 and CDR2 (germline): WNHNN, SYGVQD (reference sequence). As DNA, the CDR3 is TGCGCCAGCAGCACTAGGGGACTAGCGGGAAGCAATGAGCAGTTCTTC. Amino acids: CASSTRGLAGSNEQFF.

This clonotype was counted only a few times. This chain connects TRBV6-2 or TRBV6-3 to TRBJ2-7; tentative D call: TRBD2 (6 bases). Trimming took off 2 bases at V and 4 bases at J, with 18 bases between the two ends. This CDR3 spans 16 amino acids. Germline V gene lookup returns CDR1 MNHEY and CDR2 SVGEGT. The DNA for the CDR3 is TGTGCCAGCAGTTACCCCTTGGGGGAGGAGGAGTACGAGCAGTACTTC. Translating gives CASSYPLGEEEYEQYF.

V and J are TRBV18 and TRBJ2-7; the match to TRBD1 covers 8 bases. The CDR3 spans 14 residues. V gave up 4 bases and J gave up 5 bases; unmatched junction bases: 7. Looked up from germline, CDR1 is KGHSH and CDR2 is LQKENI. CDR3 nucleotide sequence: TGTGCCAGCTCACTGGACAGGGAGTGGGACGAGCAGTACTTC. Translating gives CASSLDREWDEQYF.

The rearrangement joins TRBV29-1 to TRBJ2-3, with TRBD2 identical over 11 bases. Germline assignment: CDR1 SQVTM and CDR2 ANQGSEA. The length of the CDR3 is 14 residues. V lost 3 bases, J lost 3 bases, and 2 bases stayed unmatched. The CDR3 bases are TGCAGCGTTGACCTAGCGGGAGGTACAGATACGCAGTATTTT. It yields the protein CSVDLAGGTDTQYF.

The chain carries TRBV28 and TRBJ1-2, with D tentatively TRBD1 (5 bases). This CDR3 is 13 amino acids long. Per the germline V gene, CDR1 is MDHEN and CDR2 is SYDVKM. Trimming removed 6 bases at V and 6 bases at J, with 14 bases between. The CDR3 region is CASRSGPVDGYTF. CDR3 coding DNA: TGTGCCAGCAGGTCGGGACCGGTGGATGGCTACACCTTC.

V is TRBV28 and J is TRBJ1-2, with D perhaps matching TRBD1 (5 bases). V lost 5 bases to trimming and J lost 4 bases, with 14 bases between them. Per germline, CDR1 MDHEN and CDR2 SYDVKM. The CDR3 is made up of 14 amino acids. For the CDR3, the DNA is TGTGCCAGCAGTCCTGGGGGGTTGAGCTATGGCTACACCTTC. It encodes CASSPGGLSYGYTF.

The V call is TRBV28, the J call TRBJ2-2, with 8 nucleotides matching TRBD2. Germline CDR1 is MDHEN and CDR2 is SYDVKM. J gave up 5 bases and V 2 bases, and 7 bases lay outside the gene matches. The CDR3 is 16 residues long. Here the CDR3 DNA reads TGTGCCAGCAGTTTACTAAGCGGGAGAGATACCGGGGAGCTGTTTTTT. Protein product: CASSLLSGRDTGELFF.

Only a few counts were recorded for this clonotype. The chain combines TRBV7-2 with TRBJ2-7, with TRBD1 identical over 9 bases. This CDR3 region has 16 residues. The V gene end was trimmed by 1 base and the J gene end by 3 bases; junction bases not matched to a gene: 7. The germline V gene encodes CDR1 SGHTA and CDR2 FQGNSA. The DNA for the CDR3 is TGTGCCAGCAGCTTAGTATCGGGACAGGGAGGCTACGAGCAGTACTTC. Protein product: CASSLVSGQGGYEQYF.

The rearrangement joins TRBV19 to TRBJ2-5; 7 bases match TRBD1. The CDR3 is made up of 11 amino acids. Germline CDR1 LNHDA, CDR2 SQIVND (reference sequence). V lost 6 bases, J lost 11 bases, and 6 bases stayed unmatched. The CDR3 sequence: CASRRGQEQYF. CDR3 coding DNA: TGTGCCAGTAGGAGGGGGCAAGAGCAGTACTTC.

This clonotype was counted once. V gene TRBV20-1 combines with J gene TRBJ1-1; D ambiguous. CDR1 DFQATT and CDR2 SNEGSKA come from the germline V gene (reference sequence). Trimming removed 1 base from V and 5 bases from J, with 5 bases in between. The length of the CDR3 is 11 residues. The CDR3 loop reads CSARVWTEAFF. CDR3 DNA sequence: TGCAGTGCTAGAGTGTGGACTGAAGCTTTCTTT.